Below are 23 T cell receptor beta chains sequenced from a single sample in a study of blood T cell repertoires in COVID-19. Only in-frame clones appear in the TCRdb table, and some are missing; sequencing was by immunoSEQ multiplex PCR. This table holds 20,000 to 25,000 clones, about 82% found once. The sequenced sample consisted of peripheral blood. The receptors come from a human donor with active COVID-19. The donor label of this sample is uncertain.

The sample holds one count of this clone. The chain combines TRBV7-9 with TRBJ2-3; TRBD2 matches 10 bases. Germline V gene sequence: CDR1 SEHNR, CDR2 FQNEAQ (reference sequence). The CDR3 spans 16 residues. J gave up 4 bases and V 5 bases, and 9 bases lay outside the gene matches. The CDR3 DNA sequence: TGTGCCAGCAGCCCGCGGACTAGCGGCCGCCCAGATACGCAGTATTTT. Translation: CASSPRTSGRPDTQYF.

The genes are TRBV19 and TRBJ1-4; tentatively, D is TRBD1 (5 bases). The V gene's germline CDR1 is LNHDA and CDR2 SQIVND (reference sequence). The ends were cut back, 8 bases at V and 7 bases at J, with 14 bases in the middle. This CDR3 contains 13 residues. The DNA of the CDR3 is TGTGCCAGTTCGGGGGTGAGTGGTGAAAAACTGTTTTTT. Translating it yields CASSGVSGEKLFF.

This chain connects TRBV25-1 to TRBJ2-5; 7 bases agree with TRBD1. The CDR3 is 14 amino acids. V shed 3 bases and J 4 bases; nucleotides not matched to a gene: 5. Germline V lookup: CDR1 MGHDK, CDR2 SYGVNS. CDR3 amino acids: CASSEPNRGETQYF. Written as DNA, the CDR3 is TGTGCCAGCAGTGAGCCGAACAGGGGAGAGACCCAGTACTTC.

This chain links TRBV23-1 with TRBJ1-6; 8 bases match TRBD1. TRBV23-1 is an ORF, and what it does is uncertain. With V trimmed by 2 bases and J by 4 bases, 13 bases remained unmatched. The CDR3 sequence is 19 residues long. The DNA of the CDR3 is TGCGCCAGCAGTCAAGGGGGCGGGTCTGGACAGGGATATAATTCACCCCTCCACTTT. Residues: CASSQGGGSGQGYNSPLHF.

This chain joins TRBV5-1 and TRBJ2-7; a weak D match, TRBD2 (6 bases). The germline V and J ends were trimmed by 5 bases and 3 bases, with 21 bases remaining between them. From germline, CDR1 is SGHRS and CDR2 YFSETQ. The CDR3 loop spans 16 amino acids. CDR3 bases: TGCGCCAGCAGTTGGGGCTGGGCGGGGCAGAACTACGAGCAGTACTTC. This encodes CASSWGWAGQNYEQYF.

This clone was observed a handful of times. This rearrangement joins TRBV9 to TRBJ1-1; no reliable D call. V lost 4 bases and J lost 5, with 9 bases in between. This CDR3 spans 12 amino acids. Per the germline V gene, CDR1 is SGDLS and CDR2 is YYNGEE. CDR3 nucleotide sequence: TGTGCCAGCAGCCTCACGGGGACTGAAGCTTTCTTT. Its translation is CASSLTGTEAFF.

This clone came up once. The chain combines TRBV3-1 (or the pseudogene TRBV3-2) with TRBJ2-3; 7 nucleotides line up with TRBD2. J gave up 4 bases and V 0 bases, and 13 bases lay outside the gene matches. Germline V CDR1 and CDR2: LGHDT, YNNKEL (reference sequence). The CDR3 spans 18 residues. The DNA of the CDR3 is TGTGCCAGCAGCCAAGAAGGTTTGGCGGGAGTCCTGGCAGATACGCAGTATTTT. As protein: CASSQEGLAGVLADTQYF.

The chain recombines TRBV28 with TRBJ1-2; TRBD1 aligns across 7 bases. The CDR3 runs 13 residues. J gave up 8 bases and V 5 bases, and 8 bases lay outside the gene matches. Germline CDR1 is MDHEN and CDR2 is SYDVKM. The CDR3 nucleotides are TGTGCCAGCAGTCCGACAGGGTCTCGAGGCTACACCTTC. Translated: CASSPTGSRGYTF.

This rearrangement joins TRBV7-2 to TRBJ2-7; 7 bases match TRBD1. J gave up 5 bases and V 3 bases, and 4 bases lay outside the gene matches. Germline lookup yields CDR1 SGHTA and CDR2 FQGNSA. The CDR3 loop spans 13 amino acids. This CDR3 is CASSFDGQDEQYF. The CDR3 bases are TGTGCCAGCAGCTTCGACGGACAGGACGAGCAGTACTTC.

The V and J genes are TRBV7-2 and TRBJ2-7; D is unresolved. The CDR3 contains 14 residues. The V and J ends lost 1 base and 2 bases respectively, with 9 bases between them. CDR1 SGHTA and CDR2 FQGNSA come from the germline V gene. CDR3 region: CASSLETVTYEQYF. For the CDR3, the DNA is TGTGCCAGCAGCTTAGAAACGGTTACCTACGAGCAGTACTTC.

The chain uses TRBV6-2 or TRBV6-3 and TRBJ1-5; D is perhaps TRBD1 (5 bases). Germline loops: CDR1 MNHEY, CDR2 SVGEGT. This CDR3 has 16 residues. Trimming took off 5 bases at V and 2 bases at J, with 16 bases between the two ends. The CDR3 reads CASSTGTLVGNQPQHF. The CDR3 bases are TGTGCCAGCAGTACCGGGACTCTCGTTGGCAATCAGCCCCAGCATTTT.

This clone was detected only a few times. The chain links TRBV2 to TRBJ1-4; 9 nucleotides align to TRBD1. The CDR3 sequence is 14 residues long. The V gene's germline CDR1 is SNHLY and CDR2 FYNNEI. V gave up 8 bases and J gave up 8 bases; unmatched junction bases: 9. CDR3 sequence (DNA): TGTGCCAGCGTCAAGGACAGGGGAACGGAAAAACTGTTTTTT. Amino acid sequence: CASVKDRGTEKLFF.

The chain is built from TRBV5-6 and TRBJ1-1; possible D gene TRBD1, 6 bases. Germline CDR1 and CDR2: SGHDT and YYEEEE. V dropped 4 bases and J dropped 5 bases, with 15 bases sitting between them. The CDR3 extends over 14 amino acids. The CDR3 DNA is TGTGCCAGCAGCCTAACAGGGTCGAGGACTGAAGCTTTCTTT. Translating gives CASSLTGSRTEAFF.

The V call is TRBV2, the J call TRBJ2-5; the D is unclear. Per the germline V gene, CDR1 is SNHLY and CDR2 is FYNNEI. CDR3 length equals 15 residues. V lost 3 bases, J lost 7 bases, and 18 bases lay in between. CDR3 DNA sequence: TGTGCCAGCAGTGACGAGGAGACCTCAAGTCGGACCCAGTACTTC. It encodes CASSDEETSSRTQYF.

This chain connects TRBV4-3 to TRBJ2-3, with 14 positions matching TRBD2. J gave up 3 bases and V 5 bases, and 4 bases lay outside the gene matches. The CDR3 runs to 16 residues. CDR1 LGHNA and CDR2 YSLEER come from the germline V gene. The CDR3, as DNA: TGCGCCAGCAGCTCTCGACTAGCGGGAGGGACAGATACGCAGTATTTT. Protein sequence: CASSSRLAGGTDTQYF.

The chain recombines TRBV10-3 with TRBJ1-4; TRBD1 might be the D (5 bases). Trimming stripped 5 bases from V and 0 bases from J, with 13 bases between. The CDR3 loop spans 16 amino acids. Germline values: CDR1 ENHRY, CDR2 SYGVKD. The CDR3 region has the DNA TGTGCCATCAGTTCCTATCAGGGTGCAACTAATGAAAAACTGTTTTTT. Translation: CAISSYQGATNEKLFF.

The rearrangement uses TRBV27 and TRBJ2-7, with TRBD2 as a possible D gene (6 bases). This CDR3 is built from 14 residues. Looked up from germline, CDR1 is MNHEY and CDR2 is SMNVEV (reference sequence). V lost 4 bases, J lost 1 base, and 11 bases lay in between. In DNA, the CDR3 is TGTGCCAGCAGTTCTCCCGGGACTTCCTACGAGCAGTACTTC. This gives the protein CASSSPGTSYEQYF.

The CDR3 coding sequence is TGTGCCTGGAGTGGGGACTCCCTCGGAGAGACCCAGTACTTC. It is translated as CAWSGDSLGETQYF. The chain carries TRBV30 and TRBJ2-5; perhaps TRBD2 as D (6 bases). Per germline, CDR1 GTSNPN and CDR2 SVGIG (reference sequence). Trimming left V 1 base short and J 4 bases short, with 13 bases between. This CDR3 region has 14 residues. Supplemented by reference TRBV30 and TRBJ2-5, the full variable domain reads SQTIHQWPATLVQPVGSPLSLECTVEGTSNPNLYWYRQAAGRGLQLLFYSVGIGQISSEVPQNLSASRPQDRQFILSSKKLLLSDSGFYLCAWSGDSLGETQYFGPGTRLLVL.

This chain connects TRBV6-2 or TRBV6-3 to TRBJ2-7; TRBD2 is a possible D gene (6 bases). V gave up 2 bases and J gave up 1 base, with 15 bases separating them. The CDR3 spans 16 residues. Germline V gene lookup returns CDR1 MNHEY and CDR2 SVGEGT. CDR3 sequence reads: CASSYAFSGRSYEQYF. DNA for the CDR3: TGTGCCAGCAGTTACGCGTTTAGCGGTAGATCCTACGAGCAGTACTTC.

The CDR3 reads CASSYSERGVEQYF. The CDR3 nucleotides read TGTGCCAGCAGTTACTCAGAAAGAGGTGTCGAGCAGTACTTC. The chain links TRBV6-6 to TRBJ2-7; D unresolved. The CDR3 consists of 14 residues. V dropped 0 bases and J dropped 6 bases, with 12 bases sitting between them. CDR1 and CDR2 (germline): MNHNY, SVGAGI (reference sequence).

This clone was detected once. CDR3 nucleotides: TGTGCCAGCAGTGACGCGCTATTCCAAGAGACCCAGTACTTC. Its translation is CASSDALFQETQYF. The chain couples TRBV6-1 to TRBJ2-5; D gene unclear. V was trimmed by 3 bases and J by 1 base, leaving 9 bases between them. The CDR3 extends over 14 amino acids. The V gene's germline CDR1 is MNHNS and CDR2 SASEGT.

The chain recombines TRBV29-1 with TRBJ1-1; 9 bases are shared with TRBD1. This CDR3 comprises 12 residues. The V gene's germline CDR1 is SQVTM and CDR2 ANQGSEA. Germline trimming cut 7 bases from V and 1 base from J; bases unmatched to any gene: 1. This CDR3 reads CSADRGNTEAFF. DNA for the CDR3: TGCAGCGCGGACAGGGGGAACACTGAAGCTTTCTTT.

The chain combines TRBV18 with TRBJ1-1, with D possibly being TRBD1 (5 bases). Trimming pared 2 bases from V and 5 bases from J, leaving 12 bases between. Germline V gene data show CDR1 as KGHSH and CDR2 as LQKENI. This CDR3 region has 14 residues. Here the CDR3 DNA reads TGTGCCAGCTCACCAGGCGGGGCCCCAACTGAAGCTTTCTTT. It codes for CASSPGGAPTEAFF.